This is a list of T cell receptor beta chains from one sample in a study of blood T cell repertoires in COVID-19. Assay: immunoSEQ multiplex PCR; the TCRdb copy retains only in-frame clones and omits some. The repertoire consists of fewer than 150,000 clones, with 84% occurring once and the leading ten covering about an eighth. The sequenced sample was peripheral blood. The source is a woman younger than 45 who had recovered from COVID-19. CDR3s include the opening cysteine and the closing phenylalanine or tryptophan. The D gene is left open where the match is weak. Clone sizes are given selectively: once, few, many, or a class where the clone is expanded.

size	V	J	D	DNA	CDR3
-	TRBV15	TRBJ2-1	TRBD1	TGTGCCACCAGCGGGACTCCCACGGGACAGGGGGCCTATGAGCAGTTCTTC	CATSGTPTGQGAYEQFF
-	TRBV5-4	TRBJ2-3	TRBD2	TGTGCCAGCAGCCCAGGACTAGATGGCACAGATACGCAGTATTTT	CASSPGLDGTDTQYF
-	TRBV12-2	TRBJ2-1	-	TGTGCAAGTCGCTTAGCAGGACTACACTACAATGAGCAGTTCTTC	CASRLAGLHYNEQFF
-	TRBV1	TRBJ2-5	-	TGCACCAGCAGCCAGGAGAGGACTAGCGGGATGTGGTACCAAGAGACCCAGTACTTC	CTSSQERTSGMWYQETQYF
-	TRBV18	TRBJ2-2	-	TGTGCCAGCTCACCTCAGGGATACACCGGGGAGCTGTTTTTT	CASSPQGYTGELFF
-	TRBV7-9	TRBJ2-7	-	TGTGCCAGCAGCTTAGACTTAACCTACGAGCAGTACTTC	CASSLDLTYEQYF
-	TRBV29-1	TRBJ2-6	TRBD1	TGCAGCGTCGAGGGGGCGAGGGGGGCCAACGTCCTGACTTTC	CSVEGARGANVLTF
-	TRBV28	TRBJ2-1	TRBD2	TGTGGGTCAACGCGGGAGAACTACAATGAGCAGTTCTTC	CGSTRENYNEQFF
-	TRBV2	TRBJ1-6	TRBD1	TGTGCCAGCAGGGGACAGAGCTCCTATAATTCACCCCTCCACTTT	CASRGQSSYNSPLHF
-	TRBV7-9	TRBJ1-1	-	TGTGCCAGCAGCTCAGACTCGAACACTGAAGCTTTCTTT	CASSSDSNTEAFF
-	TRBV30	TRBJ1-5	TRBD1	TGTGCCTGGAGTGCCTCGGACAGGGGAGATCAGCCCCAGCATTTT	CAWSASDRGDQPQHF
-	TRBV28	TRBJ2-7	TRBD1	TGTGCCAGCAGGGGGACAGGGGACGAGCAGTACTTC	CASRGTGDEQYF
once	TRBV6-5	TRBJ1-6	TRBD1	TGTGCCAGCATCCTGACAGGGGGCTATAATTCACCCCTCCACTTT	CASILTGGYNSPLHF
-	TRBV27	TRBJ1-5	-	TGTGCCAGCAGTTTAATCAGGGGAAATCAGCCCCAGCATTTT	CASSLIRGNQPQHF
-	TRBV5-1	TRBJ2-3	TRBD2	TGCGCCAGCAGCTTGCGTCCAGCGGGGGAGTACACAGATACGCAGTATTTT	CASSLRPAGEYTDTQYF